The 20 T cell receptor beta chains given below trace back to one sample, sequenced in a study of T-cell reconstitution after alpha-beta-depleted transplantation in children. Unique molecular identifiers were incorporated into the prepared TCRbeta library. TCRdb re-called the PCR reads through MiXCR, storing one row per CDR3 protein. This sample carries hundreds of thousands of distinct CDR3 sequences, about an eighth of them seen once, and the ten largest clones take 2% to 2.5%. This material consisted of PBMCs, mostly from graft donor cells, taken 360 days after TCRalphabeta/CD19-depleted stem cell transplant. These receptors came from a male patient between 10 and 17 years old who had a stem cell transplant for acute myeloid leukemia, so the T cells may come from the graft donor.

This clonotype has more than one count but fewer than ten. This sequence joins TRBV20-1 and TRBJ2-7; 14 bases agree with TRBD2. V shed 5 bases, J shed 0 bases, and the junction held 3 bases outside the gene matches. In germline, CDR1 is DFQATT, CDR2 SNEGSKA (reference sequence). The CDR3 has 15 amino acids. CDR3 sequence: CSASTSGRVSYEQYF. Written as DNA, the CDR3 is TGCAGTGCTTCGACTAGCGGGAGGGTCTCCTACGAGCAGTACTTC.

The chain joins TRBV15 to TRBJ2-7; D ambiguous. CDR3 length: 15 residues. The germline V gene encodes CDR1 LNHNV and CDR2 YYDKDF (reference sequence). With 1 base removed from V and 0 bases from J, the gap between germline ends came to 10 bases. The CDR3 nucleotides read TGTGCCACCAGCAGAGGTGGCCAGCCCTCCTACGAGCAGTACTTC. It encodes CATSRGGQPSYEQYF. Supplemented by reference TRBV15 and TRBJ2-7, the full variable domain reads DAMVIQNPRYQVTQFGKPVTLSCSQTLNHNVMYWYQQKSSQAPKLLFHYYDKDFNNEADTPDNFQSRRPNTSFCFLDIRSPGLGDTAMYLCATSRGGQPSYEQYFGPGTRLTVT.

In this sample, this clonotype turned up a few times. J is TRBJ2-2 and V is TRBV28, with a tentative D call TRBD1 (6 bases). V was clipped by 5 bases and J by 1 base, with 29 bases between them. Germline V gene sequence: CDR1 MDHEN, CDR2 SYDVKM. The CDR3 consists of 21 residues. CDR3 loop: CASSPTFWGTLRLRNTGELFF. The CDR3 bases are TGTGCCAGCAGTCCAACTTTCTGGGGGACACTACGCCTTCGGAACACCGGGGAGCTGTTTTTT.

The rearrangement links TRBV30 to TRBJ2-1, with D uncertain. Trimming cost V 4 bases and J 4 bases, with 14 bases left between them. Looked up from germline, CDR1 is GTSNPN and CDR2 is SVGIG (reference sequence). CDR3 size: 14 residues. The CDR3 region has the DNA TGTGCCTGGATGGGTGGGCAGCTATACAATGAGCAGTTCTTC. Translation: CAWMGGQLYNEQFF.

This clonotype has only a few counts. The chain recombines TRBV20-1 with TRBJ2-3; D is unclear. Trimming stripped 5 bases from V and 1 base from J, with 13 bases between. This CDR3 region has 14 residues. Germline values: CDR1 DFQATT, CDR2 SNEGSKA (reference sequence). DNA of the CDR3: TGCAGTGCTCCTAACCCCCCCCGCACAGATACGCAGTATTTT. As protein: CSAPNPPRTDTQYF.

Ten or more counts support this clonotype. The chain couples TRBV4-2 to TRBJ2-7; 13 nucleotides align to TRBD2. The CDR3 runs 17 residues. The V and J ends lost 0 bases and 2 bases, in that order; junction bases with no gene match: 4. CDR1 LGHNA and CDR2 YNFKEQ come from the germline V gene. The CDR3 DNA sequence: TGTGCCAGCAGCCAAGATGACGGACTAGCGGGAGCCTACGAGCAGTACTTC. Its translation: CASSQDDGLAGAYEQYF.

The table lists this clonotype with a few counts. The V gene is TRBV30, the J gene TRBJ1-2; no reliable D call. The germline V and J ends were trimmed by 0 bases and 2 bases, with 7 bases remaining between them. Germline-derived CDR1 and CDR2 are GTSNPN and SVGIG (reference sequence). CDR3 length: 13 residues. The CDR3 reads CAWSVRGNYGYTF. The DNA of the CDR3 is TGTGCCTGGAGTGTACGAGGGAACTATGGCTACACCTTC. The full variable domain, rest sourced from reference TRBV30 and TRBJ1-2, is SQTIHQWPATLVQPVGSPLSLECTVEGTSNPNLYWYRQAAGRGLQLLFYSVGIGQISSEVPQNLSASRPQDRQFILSSKKLLLSDSGFYLCAWSVRGNYGYTFGSGTRLTVV.

This sequence joins TRBV7-3 and TRBJ2-1, with 12 bases lining up with TRBD2. V dropped 5 bases and J dropped 7; count of bases not matched to a gene: 12. CDR1 and CDR2 from the germline V gene are SGHTA and FQGTGA. The length of the CDR3 is 17 residues. The CDR3 DNA reads TGTGCCAGCAGCCCCCGACTAGCGGGAGCCTCATGGAATGAGCAGTTCTTC. Amino acid sequence: CASSPRLAGASWNEQFF.

This clonotype was seen only a few times. V usage is TRBV4-3 and J usage is TRBJ2-6; the D is unclear. Germline assignment: CDR1 LGHNA and CDR2 YSLEER. V gave up 4 bases and J gave up 0 bases, with 19 bases separating them. The CDR3 has 19 residues. This CDR3 is CASSLYRPAQSSGANVLTF. The CDR3 coding sequence is TGCGCCAGCAGCCTATACCGGCCTGCACAGAGCTCTGGGGCCAACGTCCTGACTTTC.

The sample holds a few counts of this clonotype. The chain has TRBV19 and TRBJ2-3; 12 bases map to TRBD2. This CDR3 region has 14 residues. Germline CDR1 and CDR2: LNHDA and SQIVND (reference sequence). With 9 bases clipped from V and 4 bases from J, the junction kept 5 bases outside the gene matches. The CDR3 region is CASRGLAGPDTQYF. CDR3 coding DNA: TGTGCCAGCCGCGGACTAGCGGGACCAGATACGCAGTATTTT.

This clonotype was found many times. The rearrangement links TRBV5-1 to TRBJ2-7; TRBD2 matches 8 bases. CDR1 and CDR2 from the germline V gene are SGHRS and YFSETQ. This CDR3 has 16 amino acids. V lost 0 bases, J lost 0 bases, and 5 bases stayed unmatched. The CDR3 nucleotides read TGCGCCAGCAGCTTGGAACTAGCGGACCGCTCCTACGAGCAGTACTTC. As protein: CASSLELADRSYEQYF.

This clonotype was counted many times. The V call is TRBV6-2 or TRBV6-3, the J call TRBJ2-3; D might be TRBD2 (6 bases). The CDR3 spans 17 residues. Germline V CDR1 and CDR2: MNHEY, SVGEGT. Deletions cut 7 bases from V and 0 bases from J, with 20 bases between. The DNA of the CDR3 is TGTGCCAGCACCCCCACCCCGGCGGGACCCAGCACAGATACGCAGTATTTT. Translated, it gives CASTPTPAGPSTDTQYF.

The DNA for the CDR3 is TGCGCCAGCAATGGAGCGGTTGGGGCGGAGCAGTACTTC. Translation gives CASNGAVGAEQYF. The chain carries TRBV5-1 and TRBJ2-7; D tentatively fits TRBD1 or TRBD2 (5 bases each). Trimming stripped 6 bases from V and 7 bases from J, with 17 bases between. The CDR3 length is 13 residues. Per the germline V gene, CDR1 is SGHRS and CDR2 is YFSETQ.

CDR3: CSARDRGGRIEQYF. The CDR3 DNA follows: TGCAGTGCTAGAGATCGGGGCGGGAGGATCGAGCAGTACTTC. The chain is built from TRBV20-1 and TRBJ2-7; 8 bases agree with TRBD2. V shed 0 bases, J shed 6 bases, and the junction held 7 bases outside the gene matches. This CDR3 spans 14 amino acids. Germline values: CDR1 DFQATT, CDR2 SNEGSKA (reference sequence).

This clonotype has more than one count but fewer than ten. V and J are TRBV4-3 and TRBJ2-5; tentatively, D is TRBD2 (6 bases). The CDR3 is 15 residues long. V gave up 4 bases and J gave up 5 bases, with 17 bases separating them. The V gene's germline CDR1 is LGHNA and CDR2 YSLEER. DNA for the CDR3: TGCGCCAGCAGCCCCGGGCGGGGCCCCCGGGAGACCCAGTACTTC. As protein: CASSPGRGPRETQYF.

The rearrangement links TRBV6-2 or TRBV6-3 to TRBJ2-5; perhaps TRBD2 as D (6 bases). The CDR3 runs 16 residues. Trimming stripped 0 bases from V and 1 base from J, with 12 bases between. Germline assignment: CDR1 MNHEY and CDR2 SVGEGT. The CDR3 coding sequence is TGTGCCAGCAGTTACTCCTCCCTAGCGATCCAAGAGACCCAGTACTTC. It codes for CASSYSSLAIQETQYF.

The rearrangement joins TRBV11-3 to TRBJ2-1; 7 bases fit TRBD1. Germline CDR1 is SGHNT and CDR2 is YENEEA. This CDR3 has 16 amino acids. The V gene end was trimmed by 0 bases and the J gene end by 0 bases; junction bases not matched to a gene: 2. The CDR3 sequence is CASSLDRTGSYNEQFF. Here the CDR3 DNA reads TGTGCCAGCAGCTTAGATCGGACAGGCTCCTACAATGAGCAGTTCTTC.

This clonotype appeared a few times. J is TRBJ2-3 and V is TRBV28; D is unresolved. The V and J ends lost 4 bases and 2 bases respectively, with 10 bases between them. Per germline, CDR1 MDHEN and CDR2 SYDVKM. The CDR3 sequence is 14 residues long. CDR3 coding DNA: TGTGCCAGCAGTTCTACAAAGTTCACAGATACGCAGTATTTT. It yields the protein CASSSTKFTDTQYF.

This clonotype was detected only a few times. The genes are TRBV7-9 and TRBJ2-1; D is uncertain. The CDR3 is made up of 16 amino acids. Germline CDR1 reads SEHNR; CDR2 reads FQNEAQ (reference sequence). Between the trimmed V and J ends, which lost 5 bases and 0 bases, there was a span of 14 bases. The CDR3 DNA sequence: TGTGCCAGCAGCCACCTACGGCGGAGCTCCTACAATGAGCAGTTCTTC. This gives the protein CASSHLRRSSYNEQFF. The full variable domain, completed using reference TRBV7-9 and TRBJ2-1, is DTGVSQNPRHKITKRGQNVTFRCDPISEHNRLYWYRQTLGQGPEFLTYFQNEAQLEKSRLLSDRFSAERPKGSFSTLEIQRTEQGDSAMYLCASSHLRRSSYNEQFFGPGTRLTVL.

This clonotype was counted ten times or more. This chain joins TRBV4-3 and TRBJ1-2; D is undetermined. V was pared by 4 bases and J by 5 bases, with 8 bases between. Looked up from germline, CDR1 is LGHNA and CDR2 is YSLEER. The CDR3 consists of 12 residues. For the CDR3, the DNA is TGCGCCAGCAGCCGCAGTGGGTATGGCTACACCTTC. This sequence encodes CASSRSGYGYTF.